These T cell receptor beta chains were read from a single sample in a study of sequential checkpoint blockade in melanoma. Sequencing used immunoSEQ multiplex PCR; TCRdb keeps in-frame clones, though not all of them. The sample shows 3,500 to 4,500 clones, approximately 60% of them seen only once. Sequences were derived from CD8+ T cells sorted from blood (inferred from file names), sampled from a patient given nivolumab and ipilimumab in sequence. All receptors derive from a human donor with melanoma. Each CDR3 is given with its conserved first and last residue. D genes are given only for firm matches. Part of the rows lack a size; the others show once, few, many or a class for expanded clones.

d_call	v_call	cdr3_length	j_call	clone_size	cdr3_nt	cdr3_aa
NA	TRBV19	13	TRBJ2-2	few	TGTGCCAGTAGTCCCACATGGCCCGGGGAGCTGTTTTTT	CASSPTWPGELFF
NA	TRBV6-1	11	TRBJ1-6	NA	TGTGCCAGCAGATTAGGGGGAATTCTCCACTTT	CASRLGGILHF
NA	TRBV9	15	TRBJ1-6	NA	TGTGCCAGCCGAGTAGACGGGGGTTTCAATTCACCCCTCCACTTT	CASRVDGGFNSPLHF
NA	TRBV15	15	TRBJ2-7	NA	TGTGCCACCAGCAGAGAAAGTGCAGGGGGGAACGAGCAGTACTTC	CATSRESAGGNEQYF
TRBD1	TRBV13	13	TRBJ2-5	NA	TGTGCCAGCAGCTGGGGACAGCAGGAGACCCAGTACTTC	CASSWGQQETQYF
NA	TRBV13	14	TRBJ2-2	few	TGTGCCAGCAGTCTTCGAGGGGGTCCCGGGGAGCTGTTTTTT	CASSLRGGPGELFF
TRBD2	TRBV9	15	TRBJ2-1	few	TGTGCCAGCAGCGTAAGCGGGACTTCCTACAATGAGCAGTTCTTC	CASSVSGTSYNEQFF
TRBD2	TRBV19	15	TRBJ2-1	few	TGTGCCAGTAGTATCTTGGCGGGAGGGGTTGATGAGCAGTTCTTC	CASSILAGGVDEQFF
NA	TRBV27	13	TRBJ1-2	NA	TGTGCCAGCAGTTTCCAGGGAAACTATGGCTACACCTTC	CASSFQGNYGYTF
NA	TRBV4-2	14	TRBJ2-7	NA	TGTGCCAGCAGCCAAGAACAGGCTCTGTACGAGCAGTACTTC	CASSQEQALYEQYF
TRBD2	TRBV11-3	13	TRBJ2-1	NA	TGTGCCAGCGCTAGCGGAACCTACAATGAGCAGTTCTTC	CASASGTYNEQFF
NA	TRBV14	12	TRBJ1-2	NA	TGTGCCACCCAGAATCGGGTTCATGGCTACACCTTC	CATQNRVHGYTF
NA	TRBV5-1	13	TRBJ2-1	NA	TGCGCCAGCAGATGGGCCTCCTACAATGAGCAGTTCTTC	CASRWASYNEQFF
TRBD2	TRBV4-3	16	TRBJ2-1	NA	TGCGCCAGCAGCCAAGATCTAGCGGGAGGTTACAATGAGCAGTTCTTC	CASSQDLAGGYNEQFF
TRBD2	TRBV29-1	13	TRBJ2-7	NA	TGCAGCGTTGAAGGGCTAGCGGGAGGCGAGCAGTACTTC	CSVEGLAGGEQYF
TRBD1	TRBV6-1	16	TRBJ2-7	NA	TGTGCCAGCAGTGAAGGGCCAGGACAGGGGAACGACGAGCAGTACTTC	CASSEGPGQGNDEQYF
NA	TRBV4-1	13	TRBJ1-5	NA	TGCGCCAGCAGCCCTCTTCCGAATCAGCCCCAGCATTTT	CASSPLPNQPQHF
TRBD2	TRBV29-1	18	TRBJ2-7	NA	TGCAGCGTTGAAGATCTACCCTTATTGGGCGGGAGCTCCTACGAGCAGTACTTC	CSVEDLPLLGGSSYEQYF
TRBD1	TRBV7-9	16	TRBJ2-7	NA	TGTGCCAGCAGCTTAGTTCCGGGGACAGGTTCCTACGAGCAGTACTTC	CASSLVPGTGSYEQYF
NA	TRBV4-1	12	TRBJ2-2	NA	TGCGCCAGCAGCCCAATCACCGGGGAGCTGTTTTTT	CASSPITGELFF
NA	TRBV7-9	12	TRBJ1-2	NA	TGTGCCAGCAGCTTAGAACATAATGGCTACACCTTC	CASSLEHNGYTF
TRBD1	TRBV5-3	18	TRBJ1-1	NA	TGTGCCAGAAGCTCGGGCCCCGGGACAGGGGGCATTTGCACTGAAGCTTTCTTT	CARSSGPGTGGICTEAFF
NA	TRBV19	15	TRBJ1-4	NA	TGTGCCAGCACCCCCTTTCAGGGTTCTAATGAAAAACTGTTTTTT	CASTPFQGSNEKLFF
NA	TRBV4-2	12	TRBJ2-3	NA	TGTGCCAGCAGCCAAGTAGCAGATACGCAGTATTTT	CASSQVADTQYF
NA	TRBV28	15	TRBJ2-1	NA	TGTGCCAGCAGCATCTCCCAGGGAACCTACAATGAGCAGTTCTTC	CASSISQGTYNEQFF
TRBD2	TRBV28	14	TRBJ2-3	few	TGTGCCAGCGGGGGCGCGGGAGGTTCAGATACGCAGTATTTT	CASGGAGGSDTQYF
NA	TRBV15	14	TRBJ2-7	NA	TGTGCCACCAGCAGTAGGATCGGGTTCTACGAGCAGTACTTC	CATSSRIGFYEQYF
TRBD1	TRBV4-3	15	TRBJ1-2	NA	TGCGCCAGCAGCCTTGACCCGGGACAGTTCTATGGCTACACCTTC	CASSLDPGQFYGYTF
NA	TRBV19	12	TRBJ2-2	NA	TGTGCCAGTAGTATGACTAGCGGGGAGCTGTTTTTT	CASSMTSGELFF